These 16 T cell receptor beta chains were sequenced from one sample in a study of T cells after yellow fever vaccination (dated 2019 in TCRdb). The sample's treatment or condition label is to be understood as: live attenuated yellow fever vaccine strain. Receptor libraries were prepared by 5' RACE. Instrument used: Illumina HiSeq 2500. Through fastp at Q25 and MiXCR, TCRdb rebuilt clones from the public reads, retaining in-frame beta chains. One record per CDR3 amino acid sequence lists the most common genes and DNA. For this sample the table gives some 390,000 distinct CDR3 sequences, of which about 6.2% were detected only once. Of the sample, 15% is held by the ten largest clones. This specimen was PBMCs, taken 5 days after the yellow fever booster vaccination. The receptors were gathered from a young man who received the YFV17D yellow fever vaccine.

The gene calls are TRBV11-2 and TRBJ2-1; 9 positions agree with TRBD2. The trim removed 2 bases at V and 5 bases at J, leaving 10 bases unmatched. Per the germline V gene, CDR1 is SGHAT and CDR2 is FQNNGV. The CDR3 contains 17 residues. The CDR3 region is CASSLKVWASGNNEQFF. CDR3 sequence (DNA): TGTGCCAGCAGCTTAAAAGTGTGGGCTAGCGGGAACAATGAGCAGTTCTTC.

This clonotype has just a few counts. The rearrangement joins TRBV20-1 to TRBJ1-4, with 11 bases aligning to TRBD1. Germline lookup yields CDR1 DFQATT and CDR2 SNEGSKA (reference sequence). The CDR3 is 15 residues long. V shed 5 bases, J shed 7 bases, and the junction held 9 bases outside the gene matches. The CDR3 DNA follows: TGCAGTGCTCCCTCCGGAGGGACAGGGGGTGAAAAACTGTTTTTT. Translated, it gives CSAPSGGTGGEKLFF.

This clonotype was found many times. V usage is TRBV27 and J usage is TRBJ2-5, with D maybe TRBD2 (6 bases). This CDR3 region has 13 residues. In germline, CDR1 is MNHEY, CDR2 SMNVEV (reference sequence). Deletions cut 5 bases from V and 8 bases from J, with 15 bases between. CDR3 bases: TGTGCCAGCAGTCGCTTACCCGGGAGCACCCAGTACTTC. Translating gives CASSRLPGSTQYF.

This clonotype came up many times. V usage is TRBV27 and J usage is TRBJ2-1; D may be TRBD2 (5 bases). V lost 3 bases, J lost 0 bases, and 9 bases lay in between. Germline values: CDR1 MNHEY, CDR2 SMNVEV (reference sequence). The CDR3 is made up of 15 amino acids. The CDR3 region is CASSLRGSSYNEQFF. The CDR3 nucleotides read TGTGCCAGCAGTTTGCGTGGGAGCTCCTACAATGAGCAGTTCTTC.

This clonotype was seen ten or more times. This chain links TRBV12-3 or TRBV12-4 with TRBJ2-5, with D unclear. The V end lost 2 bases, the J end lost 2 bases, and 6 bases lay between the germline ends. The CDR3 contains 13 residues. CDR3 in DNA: TGTGCCAGCAGTTTAAAGGGACAAGAGACCCAGTACTTC. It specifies CASSLKGQETQYF.

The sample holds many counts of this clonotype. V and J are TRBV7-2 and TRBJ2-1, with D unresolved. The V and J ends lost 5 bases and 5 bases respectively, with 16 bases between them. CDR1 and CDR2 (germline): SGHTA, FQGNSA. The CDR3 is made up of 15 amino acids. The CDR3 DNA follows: TGTGCCAGCAGCATTTTAACCATTATAAACAATGAGCAGTTCTTC. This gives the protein CASSILTIINNEQFF. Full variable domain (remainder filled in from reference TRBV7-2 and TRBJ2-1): GAGVSQSPSNKVTEKGKDVELRCDPISGHTALYWYRQSLGQGLEFLIYFQGNSAPDKSGLPSDRFSAERTGGSVSTLTIQRTQQEDSAVYLCASSILTIINNEQFFGPGTRLTVL.

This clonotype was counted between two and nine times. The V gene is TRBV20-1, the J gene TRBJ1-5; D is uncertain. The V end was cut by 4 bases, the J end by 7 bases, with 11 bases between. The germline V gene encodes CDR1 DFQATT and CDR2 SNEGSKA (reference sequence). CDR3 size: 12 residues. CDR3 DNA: TGCAGTGCTACGGACGGTAAACAGCCCCAGCATTTT. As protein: CSATDGKQPQHF.

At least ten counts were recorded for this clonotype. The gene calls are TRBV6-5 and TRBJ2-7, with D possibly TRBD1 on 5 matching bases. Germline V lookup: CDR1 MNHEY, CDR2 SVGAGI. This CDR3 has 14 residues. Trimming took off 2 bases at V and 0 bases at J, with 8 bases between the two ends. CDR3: CASSYLTGSYEQYF. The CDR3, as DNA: TGTGCCAGCAGTTACCTCACAGGCTCCTACGAGCAGTACTTC.

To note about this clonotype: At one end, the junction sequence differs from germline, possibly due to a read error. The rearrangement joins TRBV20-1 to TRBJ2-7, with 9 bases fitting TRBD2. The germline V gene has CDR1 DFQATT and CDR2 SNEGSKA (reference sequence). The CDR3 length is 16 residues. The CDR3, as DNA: TGCTGTGCTAGCACTAGCGGGTATAGGAGCTCCTACGAGCAGTACTTC. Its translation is CCASTSGYRSSYEQYF.

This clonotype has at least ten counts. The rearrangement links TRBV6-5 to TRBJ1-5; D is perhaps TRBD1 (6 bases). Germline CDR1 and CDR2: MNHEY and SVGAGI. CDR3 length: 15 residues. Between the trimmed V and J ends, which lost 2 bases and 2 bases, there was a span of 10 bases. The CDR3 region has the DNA TGTGCCAGCAGTTACGAGGGGGGGGGCAATCAGCCCCAGCATTTT. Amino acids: CASSYEGGGNQPQHF.

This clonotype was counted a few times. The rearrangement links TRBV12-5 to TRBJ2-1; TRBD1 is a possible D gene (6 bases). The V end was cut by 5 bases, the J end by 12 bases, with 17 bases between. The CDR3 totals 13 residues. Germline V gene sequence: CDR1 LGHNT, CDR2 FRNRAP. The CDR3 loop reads CASGNRDTRAQFF. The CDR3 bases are TGTGCTAGTGGTAACCGGGACACTCGAGCGCAGTTCTTC.

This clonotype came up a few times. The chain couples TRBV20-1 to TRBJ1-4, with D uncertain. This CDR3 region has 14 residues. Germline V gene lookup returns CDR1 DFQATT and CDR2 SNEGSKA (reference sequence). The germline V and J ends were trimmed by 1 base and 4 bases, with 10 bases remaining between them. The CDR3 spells CSARVGSGNEKLFF. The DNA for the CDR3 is TGCAGTGCTAGAGTAGGCAGTGGTAATGAAAAACTGTTTTTT.

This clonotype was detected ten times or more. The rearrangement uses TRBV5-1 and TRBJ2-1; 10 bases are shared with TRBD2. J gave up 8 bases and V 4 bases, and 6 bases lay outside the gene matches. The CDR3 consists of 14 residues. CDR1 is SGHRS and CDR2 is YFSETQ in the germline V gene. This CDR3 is CASSAGTSDDEQFF. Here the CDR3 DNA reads TGCGCCAGCAGCGCCGGGACTAGCGATGATGAGCAGTTCTTC.

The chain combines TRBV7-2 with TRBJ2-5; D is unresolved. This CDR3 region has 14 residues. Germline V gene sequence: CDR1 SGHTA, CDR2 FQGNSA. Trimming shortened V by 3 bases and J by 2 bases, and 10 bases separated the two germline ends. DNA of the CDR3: TGTGCCAGCAGCTTCTTCGGTACGCAAGAGACCCAGTACTTC. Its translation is CASSFFGTQETQYF.

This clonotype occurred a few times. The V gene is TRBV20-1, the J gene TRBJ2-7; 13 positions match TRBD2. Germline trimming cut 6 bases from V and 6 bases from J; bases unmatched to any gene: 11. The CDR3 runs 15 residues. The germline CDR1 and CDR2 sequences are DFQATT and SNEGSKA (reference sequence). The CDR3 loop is CSARGTSGTGVEQYF. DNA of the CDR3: TGCAGTGCCCGAGGGACTAGCGGGACTGGGGTCGAGCAGTACTTC.

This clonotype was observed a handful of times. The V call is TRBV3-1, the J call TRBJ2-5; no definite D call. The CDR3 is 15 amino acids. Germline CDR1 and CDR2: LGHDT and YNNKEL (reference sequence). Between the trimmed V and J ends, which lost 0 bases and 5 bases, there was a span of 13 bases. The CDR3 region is CASSQDPPLTETQYF. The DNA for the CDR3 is TGTGCCAGCAGCCAAGATCCTCCCCTGACCGAGACCCAGTACTTC.